These 18 T cell receptor beta chains were sequenced from one sample in a study of radiotherapy plus CTLA-4 blockade in lung cancer. Profiled with immunoSEQ multiplex PCR; TCRdb holds only in-frame clones, not every one. The repertoire has tens of thousands of clones, about 70% of them found once; the top ten carry almost 9%. The material sequenced was peripheral blood, taken from a patient treated with radiotherapy plus ipilimumab. The receptors come from a human donor with non-small cell lung cancer who had stable disease on radiotherapy plus ipilimumab.

The J gene is TRBJ2-7, the V gene TRBV21-1; the table names TRBD2, a call not compared with the DNA. TRBV21-1 is described as a pseudogene. The CDR3 is 13 residues long. This CDR3 reads CASNPDGGDEQYV. The CDR3 nucleotides read TGTGCCAGCAACCCCGACGGGGGTGACGAGCAGTACGTC.

The sample holds one count of this clone. V is TRBV5-1 and J is TRBJ1-1; TRBD1 might be the D (6 bases). This CDR3 is built from 14 residues. Deletions cut 2 bases from V and 3 bases from J, with 11 bases between. The V gene's germline CDR1 is SGHRS and CDR2 YFSETQ. The CDR3 loop is CASSFEGVDTEAFF. The CDR3 nucleotides read TGCGCCAGCAGCTTCGAGGGGGTTGACACTGAAGCTTTCTTT. Filled out from reference TRBV5-1 and TRBJ1-1, the complete variable domain reads KAGVTQTPRYLIKTRGQQVTLSCSPISGHRSVSWYQQTPGQGLQFLFEYFSETQRNKGNFPGRFSGRQFSNSRSEMNVSTLELGDSALYLCASSFEGVDTEAFFGQGTRLTVV.

This clone appeared a single time. This chain joins TRBV2 and TRBJ2-2, with D possibly TRBD1 on 5 matching bases. The length of the CDR3 is 15 residues. V dropped 2 bases and J dropped 0 bases, with 7 bases sitting between them. Germline V gene lookup returns CDR1 SNHLY and CDR2 FYNNEI. This chain's CDR3 is CASSETRANTGELFF. DNA for the CDR3: TGTGCCAGCAGTGAAACCAGGGCGAACACCGGGGAGCTGTTTTTT.

This clone was seen more than once but under ten times. The chain has TRBV6-5 and TRBJ1-2; tentative D call: TRBD1 (6 bases). This CDR3 is 16 amino acids long. Trimming cost V 0 bases and J 3 bases, with 14 bases left between them. Looked up from germline, CDR1 is MNHEY and CDR2 is SVGAGI. CDR3 region: CASSYSGRQGYYGYTF. The CDR3 coding sequence is TGTGCCAGCAGTTACTCGGGGCGTCAGGGGTACTATGGCTACACCTTC.

This rearrangement joins TRBV28 to TRBJ1-1, with TRBD1 matching 11 bases. Germline assignment: CDR1 MDHEN and CDR2 SYDVKM. The CDR3 contains 15 residues. V shed 3 bases, J shed 2 bases, and the junction held 2 bases outside the gene matches. CDR3 nucleotide sequence: TGTGCCAGCAGTTTTGGACAGGGGGCAAACACTGAAGCTTTCTTT. Amino acid sequence: CASSFGQGANTEAFF.

V and J are TRBV4-1 and TRBJ1-1, with 11 positions matching TRBD1. This CDR3 contains 14 residues. J gave up 4 bases and V 4 bases, and 2 bases lay outside the gene matches. Germline V lookup: CDR1 MGHRA, CDR2 YSYEKL. The CDR3 is CASSRGTGGTEAFF. Here the CDR3 DNA reads TGCGCCAGCAGCCGCGGGACAGGGGGCACTGAAGCTTTCTTT.

The rearrangement joins TRBV19 to TRBJ2-7; D may be TRBD2 (7 bases). Trimming took 5 bases from V and 5 from J, leaving 16 bases between them. Germline CDR1 is LNHDA and CDR2 is SQIVND (reference sequence). CDR3 length: 14 residues. CDR3 coding DNA: TGTGCCAGTAGTTCGGCGGGGGCAAGAAACGAGCAGTACTTC. It encodes CASSSAGARNEQYF.

The count of this clone is one. V usage is TRBV19 and J usage is TRBJ2-2, with TRBD2 matching 8 bases. There are 15 residues in the CDR3. Germline CDR1 reads LNHDA; CDR2 reads SQIVND (reference sequence). The junction had 5 bases not matched to a gene; V was cut back by 3 bases and J by 5 bases. CDR3 protein: CASSISGRGTGELFF. CDR3 sequence (DNA): TGTGCCAGTAGTATTTCCGGGAGGGGGACCGGGGAGCTGTTTTTT.

The chain couples TRBV4-1 to TRBJ2-3; TRBD2 matches at 8 bases. This CDR3 region has 18 residues. CDR1 and CDR2 from the germline V gene are MGHRA and YSYEKL. Trimming at V came to 0 bases and at J to 8 bases, leaving 16 bases not matched to a gene. The CDR3 region is CASSQDGGSGAIRGTQYF. Written as DNA, the CDR3 is TGCGCCAGCAGCCAAGATGGAGGTAGCGGGGCGATCCGGGGTACGCAGTATTTT.

This clone was seen a few times. This chain joins TRBV11-3 and TRBJ2-7; D possibly corresponds to TRBD1 (6 bases). V was trimmed by 0 bases and J by 1 base, leaving 7 bases between them. Per the germline V gene, CDR1 is SGHNT and CDR2 is YENEEA. This CDR3 has 14 amino acids. The CDR3 DNA sequence: TGTGCCAGCAGCTTAGAAGGGACATCCTACGAGCAGTACTTC. As protein: CASSLEGTSYEQYF.

The chain carries TRBV7-8 and TRBJ2-1, with 9 nucleotides matching TRBD1. After removal of 5 bases from V and 5 bases from J, the junction contained 7 bases not matched to a gene. This CDR3 comprises 15 residues. In germline, CDR1 is SGHVS, CDR2 FQNEAQ. In DNA form, the CDR3 reads TGTGCCAGCAGCGTGGTCCGGGACAGGGACAATGAGCAGTTCTTC. Translated, it gives CASSVVRDRDNEQFF.

This sequence joins TRBV6-5 and TRBJ2-1; possibly TRBD1 or TRBD2 for D (5 bases each). V was clipped by 5 bases and J by 12 bases, with 14 bases between them. The CDR3 contains 12 residues. Germline V gene data show CDR1 as MNHEY and CDR2 as SVGAGI. The CDR3 DNA reads TGTGCCAGCAGTGAATGGGGGAAAGGGCAGTTCTTC. It is translated as CASSEWGKGQFF.

This sequence joins TRBV19 and TRBJ1-2; perhaps TRBD1 as D (5 bases). The CDR3 runs 11 residues. V was pared by 9 bases and J by 8 bases, with 13 bases between. Germline V gives CDR1 LNHDA, CDR2 SQIVND (reference sequence). The CDR3 spells CASSGGGGYTF. The CDR3 DNA sequence: TGTGCCAGCAGTGGGGGAGGAGGCTACACCTTC.

The chain uses TRBV5-1 and TRBJ2-5; TRBD1 agrees at 7 bases. CDR1 and CDR2 (germline): SGHRS, YFSETQ. V shed 3 bases and J 2 bases; nucleotides not matched to a gene: 1. The CDR3 runs to 13 residues. CDR3: CASSSGQQETQYF. CDR3 sequence (DNA): TGCGCCAGCAGCTCGGGACAGCAAGAGACCCAGTACTTC.

The chain combines TRBV6-1 with TRBJ2-3; 11 nucleotides line up with TRBD2. Germline loops: CDR1 MNHNS, CDR2 SASEGT. This CDR3 region has 15 residues. The J segment lost 5 bases and the V segment lost 7 bases, leaving 8 bases of the junction unmatched. The CDR3 DNA follows: TGTGCCAGCAATTGGGCTAGCGGGGGGAGAGATACGCAGTATTTT. Encoded protein: CASNWASGGRDTQYF.

J is TRBJ2-1 and V is TRBV7-6, with 7 nucleotides matching TRBD2. The CDR3 is 15 amino acids. The V segment lost 7 bases and the J segment 5 bases; nucleotides outside the gene matches: 11. The V gene's germline CDR1 is SGHVS and CDR2 FNYEAQ. The CDR3 DNA follows: TGTGCCAGCACCCCGGGGGGTGGGCCCAACAATGAGCAGTTCTTC. Translated: CASTPGGGPNNEQFF.

The chain employs TRBV5-1 and TRBJ2-5; 9 nucleotides line up with TRBD1. The ends lost 4 bases at V and 6 bases at J; junction bases unmatched: 7. The germline V gene encodes CDR1 SGHRS and CDR2 YFSETQ. The CDR3 spans 14 residues. The chain's CDR3 is CASSPGQGRQTQYF. CDR3 bases: TGCGCCAGCAGCCCGGGACAGGGAAGACAGACCCAGTACTTC. The full variable domain, its missing parts supplied by reference TRBV5-1 and TRBJ2-5, is KAGVTQTPRYLIKTRGQQVTLSCSPISGHRSVSWYQQTPGQGLQFLFEYFSETQRNKGNFPGRFSGRQFSNSRSEMNVSTLELGDSALYLCASSPGQGRQTQYFGPGTRLLVL.

The chain has TRBV7-9 and TRBJ2-2; no reliable D call. Germline lookup yields CDR1 SEHNR and CDR2 FQNEAQ (reference sequence). With 6 bases removed from V and 7 bases from J, the gap between germline ends came to 6 bases. This CDR3 is 11 amino acids long. The CDR3: CASREDGELFF. The DNA of the CDR3 is TGTGCCAGCAGAGAAGACGGGGAGCTGTTTTTT. Variable domain in full (rest from reference TRBV7-9 and TRBJ2-2): DTGVSQNPRHKITKRGQNVTFRCDPISEHNRLYWYRQTLGQGPEFLTYFQNEAQLEKSRLLSDRFSAERPKGSFSTLEIQRTEQGDSAMYLCASREDGELFFGEGSRLTVL.